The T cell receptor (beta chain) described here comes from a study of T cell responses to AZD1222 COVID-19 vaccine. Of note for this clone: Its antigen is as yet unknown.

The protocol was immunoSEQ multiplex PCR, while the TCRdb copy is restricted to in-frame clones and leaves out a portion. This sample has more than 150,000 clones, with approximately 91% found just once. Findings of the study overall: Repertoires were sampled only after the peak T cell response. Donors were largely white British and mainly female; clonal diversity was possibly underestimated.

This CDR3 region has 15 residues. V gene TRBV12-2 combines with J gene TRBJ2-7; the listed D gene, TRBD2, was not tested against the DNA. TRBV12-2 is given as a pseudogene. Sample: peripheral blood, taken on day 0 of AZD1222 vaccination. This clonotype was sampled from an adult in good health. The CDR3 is CASRIRLYPAYEQYF. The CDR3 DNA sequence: TGTGCAAGTCGCATAAGACTATACCCCGCCTACGAGCAGTACTTC.